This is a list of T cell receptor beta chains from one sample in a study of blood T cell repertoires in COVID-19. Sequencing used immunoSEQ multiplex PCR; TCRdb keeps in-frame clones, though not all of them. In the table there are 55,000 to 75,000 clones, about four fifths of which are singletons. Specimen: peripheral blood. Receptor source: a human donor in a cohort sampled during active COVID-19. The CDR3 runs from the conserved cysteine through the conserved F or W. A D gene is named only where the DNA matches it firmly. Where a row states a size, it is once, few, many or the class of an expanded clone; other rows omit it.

CASSLTGNSGANEQFF	TGCGCCAGCAGCTTGACAGGGAATAGCGGGGCCAATGAGCAGTTCTTC	TRBV5-1	-	TRBJ2-1	TRBD2
CASSKLAGGPETQYF	TGTGCCAGCAGTAAACTAGCGGGAGGGCCGGAGACCCAGTACTTC	TRBV28	-	TRBJ2-5	TRBD2
CASSFDPGPVETQYF	TGTGCCAGCAGCTTTGACCCAGGTCCGGTGGAGACCCAGTACTTC	TRBV7-2	-	TRBJ2-5	-
CASSLVGLADTDTQYF	TGTGCCAGCAGTTTAGTGGGACTAGCGGACACAGATACGCAGTATTTT	TRBV28	-	TRBJ2-3	TRBD2
CAIRQPSGNTIYF	TGTGCCATCAGACAGCCCTCTGGAAACACCATATATTTT	TRBV10-3	many	TRBJ1-3	-
CASSQSIAPADTQYF	TGCGCCAGCAGCCAAAGTATCGCTCCGGCAGATACGCAGTATTTT	TRBV4-1	-	TRBJ2-3	-
CASSYSGQNSNQPQHF	TGTGCCAGCAGTTACTCTGGACAGAATAGCAATCAGCCCCAGCATTTT	TRBV6-6	many	TRBJ1-5	-
CASSVGPGLPDTGELFF	TGTGCCAGCAGCGTAGGACCGGGACTACCCGACACCGGGGAGCTGTTTTTT	TRBV9	-	TRBJ2-2	TRBD2
CASSFQRRGEQYF	TGTGCCAGCAGTTTCCAACGACGGGGCGAGCAGTACTTC	TRBV27	-	TRBJ2-7	-
CASSLGRGQNTEAFF	TGTGCCAGCAGCTTGGGTAGGGGACAGAACACTGAAGCTTTCTTT	TRBV5-4	-	TRBJ1-1	-
CASSLGRGPMNTEAFF	TGCGCCAGCAGCTTGGGAAGGGGTCCCATGAACACTGAAGCTTTCTTT	TRBV5-1	-	TRBJ1-1	-
CASSYGGQGSYEQYF	TGTGCCAGCAGTTACGGTGGACAGGGTTCCTACGAGCAGTACTTC	TRBV6-2/TRBV6-3	-	TRBJ2-7	TRBD1
CASSLGTGKYEQYF	TGTGCCAGCAGCTTAGGGACCGGGAAATACGAGCAGTACTTC	TRBV7-6	-	TRBJ2-7	-
CASSFSARGSDEQYF	TGTGCCAGCAGCTTTTCGGCCAGGGGCAGTGACGAGCAGTACTTC	TRBV7-2	-	TRBJ2-7	-
CASRGTLVEPQHF	TGTGCCAGCAGAGGGACACTAGTTGAGCCCCAGCATTTT	TRBV6-5	-	TRBJ1-5	-
CASSEGGGRGTEAFF	TGTGCCAGCAGTGAAGGAGGGGGCAGGGGCACTGAAGCTTTCTTT	TRBV2	-	TRBJ1-1	TRBD1
CASKTYDGSSGNTIYF	TGTGCCAGCAAAACTTATGACGGGAGCTCTGGAAACACCATATATTTT	TRBV27	-	TRBJ1-3	-
CASSAGGGGPQSYEQYF	TGTGCCAGCAGCGCCGGGGGGGGAGGCCCCCAATCCTACGAGCAGTACTTC	TRBV9	-	TRBJ2-7	TRBD2
CASSLFPLRIAGNTIYF	TGTGCCAGCAGTTTATTTCCACTGCGGATAGCTGGAAACACCATATATTTT	TRBV28	-	TRBJ1-3	-
CASRLSSGANVLTF	TGCGCCAGCAGACTATCGTCTGGGGCCAACGTCCTGACTTTC	TRBV4-3	-	TRBJ2-6	-
CASSFQGQGAAEAFF	TGTGCCAGCAGCTTCCAAGGACAGGGGGCCGCTGAAGCTTTCTTT	TRBV11-3	-	TRBJ1-1	TRBD1
CASRRTGEAETQYF	TGTGCCAGCAGGAGGACAGGGGAGGCGGAGACCCAGTACTTC	TRBV5-6	-	TRBJ2-5	TRBD1
CASSPPGGSSYEQYF	TGTGCCAGCAGCCCCCCTGGCGGGAGCTCCTACGAGCAGTACTTC	TRBV28	-	TRBJ2-7	TRBD2
CASSLGHLGTEAFF	TGTGCCAGCAGTTTAGGACATCTGGGCACTGAAGCTTTCTTT	TRBV28	-	TRBJ1-1	-
CASSQGLGGQFF	TGTGCCAGCAGCCAAGGCTTGGGAGGGCAGTTCTTC	TRBV3-1/TRBV3-2	-	TRBJ2-1	-
CASSLDRVSHEQYF	TGTGCCAGCAGCTTAGACAGGGTATCCCACGAGCAGTACTTC	TRBV7-9	-	TRBJ2-7	-
CASSRRTGTSNYGYTF	TGTGCCAGCAGCCGCCGCACAGGAACGTCTAACTATGGCTACACCTTC	TRBV27	-	TRBJ1-2	-
CASSSAPLGEQYF	TGTGCCAGCAGCTCCGCCCCTCTCGGCGAGCAGTACTTC	TRBV2	-	TRBJ2-7	-
CASSTGNYGYTF	TGTGCCAGCAGTACAGGGAATTATGGCTACACCTTC	TRBV12-3/TRBV12-4	-	TRBJ1-2	-
CASRDRVAGANVLTF	TGTGCCAGCAGGGACAGGGTTGCTGGGGCCAACGTCCTGACTTTC	TRBV6-6	-	TRBJ2-6	TRBD1
CATSREAAGNTIYF	TGTGCCACCAGCAGAGAGGCAGCTGGAAACACCATATATTTT	TRBV15	-	TRBJ1-3	-
CASRLLAYEQYF	TGTGCCAGCCGACTCCTAGCCTACGAGCAGTACTTC	TRBV2	-	TRBJ2-7	-
CASRAGLAALGEQYF	TGTGCCAGCAGGGCCGGACTAGCGGCTCTTGGGGAGCAGTACTTC	TRBV7-9	-	TRBJ2-7	TRBD2
CASTYSNQPQHF	TGTGCCAGCACGTACTCGAATCAGCCCCAGCATTTT	TRBV28	-	TRBJ1-5	-
CASSVGGGGEQYF	TGTGCCAGCAGCGTAGGGGGAGGGGGCGAGCAGTACTTC	TRBV9	-	TRBJ2-7	-
CASSRPGGVEQFF	TGTGCCAGCAGCCGACCAGGGGGAGTTGAGCAGTTCTTC	TRBV7-2	-	TRBJ2-1	TRBD1
CASSVGITNEQYF	TGTGCCAGCAGCGTAGGAATTACTAACGAGCAGTACTTC	TRBV9	-	TRBJ2-7	-
CASSSTNTGELFF	TGTGCCAGCAGCTCAACGAACACCGGGGAGCTGTTTTTT	TRBV13	-	TRBJ2-2	-
CASSQTGFEQFF	TGTGCCAGCAGCCAGACAGGGTTCGAGCAGTTCTTC	TRBV9	-	TRBJ2-1	TRBD1
CASSGQPTAEAFF	TGTGCCAGCAGTGGGCAACCGACAGCTGAAGCTTTCTTT	TRBV28	-	TRBJ1-1	-
CASSLEVGTSGRPSSYEQYF	TGTGCCAGCAGCTTAGAGGTCGGGACTAGCGGGAGGCCGAGCTCCTACGAGCAGTACTTC	TRBV11-3	-	TRBJ2-7	TRBD2
CASSLGIGETQYF	TGCGCCAGCAGCTTGGGTATCGGAGAGACCCAGTACTTC	TRBV5-1	once	TRBJ2-5	-
CASGQPNYGYTF	TGTGCCAGCGGACAGCCGAACTATGGCTACACCTTC	TRBV25-1	few	TRBJ1-2	-
CSASLAEPTDTQYF	TGCAGTGCTAGTCTAGCGGAACCCACAGATACGCAGTATTTT	TRBV20-1	-	TRBJ2-3	TRBD2
CASSLPGQGAREQYF	TGTGCCAGTAGTCTACCGGGACAGGGGGCGAGGGAGCAGTACTTC	TRBV19	-	TRBJ2-7	TRBD1
CASSSHRGDEQYF	TGTGCCAGCAGCTCACACAGGGGAGACGAGCAGTACTTC	TRBV11-1	-	TRBJ2-7	TRBD1
CASSRGVGSYNEQFF	TGTGCCAGCAGCCGGGGGGTGGGGTCCTACAATGAGCAGTTCTTC	TRBV5-4	-	TRBJ2-1	TRBD2
CASSFYGSGRNSDTQYF	TGTGCCAGCAGCTTCTACGGTAGCGGGAGGAACTCAGATACGCAGTATTTT	TRBV27	-	TRBJ2-3	TRBD2
CASSVQGADTQYF	TGTGCCAGCAGTGTACAGGGGGCAGATACGCAGTATTTT	TRBV28	few	TRBJ2-3	TRBD1
CSVGVTDEKLFF	TGCAGCGTTGGTGTGACAGACGAAAAACTGTTTTTT	TRBV29-1	-	TRBJ1-4	-
CAWSPTGVQPQHF	TGTGCCTGGAGCCCAACAGGGGTCCAGCCCCAGCATTTT	TRBV30	-	TRBJ1-5	TRBD1
CASSRLYTQYF	TGTGCCAGCAGTCGTCTTTATACGCAGTATTTT	TRBV12-3/TRBV12-4	medium-sized	TRBJ2-3	-
CASSIEGTAWGGETQYF	TGTGCCAGTAGTATAGAGGGCACCGCTTGGGGGGGAGAGACCCAGTACTTC	TRBV19	-	TRBJ2-5	TRBD2
CSVGYSSSNTEAFF	TGCAGCGTCGGATACAGTTCGTCGAACACTGAAGCTTTCTTT	TRBV29-1	-	TRBJ1-1	-
CASSFDRDYEQYF	TGTGCCAGCAGTTTCGACAGGGACTACGAGCAGTACTTC	TRBV12-3/TRBV12-4	-	TRBJ2-7	TRBD1